Shown below are 15 T cell receptor beta chains from a single sample sequenced in a study of glioma-infiltrating T cells. Amplification of TCR alpha and beta CDR3 regions from RNA used iRepertoire nested multiplex PCR. Each CDR3 protein gets one entry after TCRdb re-called the multiplex PCR reads with MiXCR. There are 90,000 to 110,000 distinct CDR3 sequences in the sample; about 25% occur only once, and roughly 37% lies in the top ten. What was sequenced was glioma tissue, nonneoplastic brain tissue, or PBMCs (not recorded which). These receptors were taken from a human donor with low-grade glioma or glioblastoma, undergoing nonglioma brain surgery, or in good health (not recorded which).

This clonotype has more than one count but fewer than ten. This chain links TRBV5-1 with TRBJ2-5; D not resolved. CDR1 is SGHRS, CDR2 YFSETQ, per germline. CDR3 length equals 11 residues. With 6 bases removed from V and 2 bases from J, the gap between germline ends came to 5 bases. The DNA for the CDR3 is TGCGCCAGCACCCGTCAAGAGACCCAGTACTTC. Translation gives CASTRQETQYF.

This clonotype occurred a few times. This chain connects TRBV29-1 to TRBJ2-1; TRBD2 matches 8 bases. The CDR3 runs 13 residues. V trimming: 2 bases; J trimming: 8 bases; junction bases outside the gene matches: 5. CDR1 is SQVTM and CDR2 is ANQGSEA in the germline V gene. The DNA for the CDR3 is TGCAGCGTTGAATTTAGCGGGGATTATGAGCAGTTCTTC. Protein: CSVEFSGDYEQFF.

In this sample, this clonotype turned up many times. The gene calls are TRBV12-3 or TRBV12-4 and TRBJ2-3; possible D gene TRBD1, 6 bases. V was cut by 3 bases and J by 3 bases, with 7 bases left in between. This CDR3 has 13 residues. In DNA, the CDR3 is TGTGCCAGCAGTTTCGGACAGACAGATACGCAGTATTTT. Protein: CASSFGQTDTQYF.

The V gene is TRBV20-1, the J gene TRBJ1-5, with D possibly being TRBD1 (5 bases). The CDR3 covers 12 residues. V gave up 6 bases and J gave up 6 bases, with 12 bases separating them. Per the germline V gene, CDR1 is DFQATT and CDR2 is SNEGSKA (reference sequence). CDR3 amino acids: CSAGGASQPQHF. CDR3 nucleotides: TGCAGTGCCGGTGGGGCCAGTCAGCCCCAGCATTTT.

This clonotype was detected only a few times. The chain links TRBV7-9 to TRBJ2-1; D is possibly TRBD2 (6 bases). The CDR3 runs 16 residues. Trimming shortened V by 5 bases and J by 0 bases, and 14 bases separated the two germline ends. Per the germline V gene, CDR1 is SEHNR and CDR2 is FQNEAQ (reference sequence). The CDR3 region has the DNA TGTGCCAGCAGCACCCATGGACTACGCTCCTACAATGAGCAGTTCTTC. Protein: CASSTHGLRSYNEQFF.

This clonotype was seen at least ten times. The chain is built from TRBV28 and TRBJ2-1, with TRBD2 as a possible D gene (5 bases). Germline CDR1 MDHEN, CDR2 SYDVKM. V was cut by 5 bases and J by 6 bases, with 17 bases left in between. This CDR3 has 15 amino acids. The CDR3 region is CASSPAATSRNEQFF. The CDR3 DNA reads TGTGCCAGCAGTCCCGCTGCCACTAGTCGCAATGAGCAGTTCTTC.

This clonotype was counted at least ten times. This chain connects TRBV11-3 to TRBJ1-1; D perhaps matches TRBD1 (6 bases). V shed 7 bases and J shed 0 bases, with 21 bases lying between them. Germline values: CDR1 SGHNT, CDR2 YENEEA. The CDR3 contains 17 residues. The CDR3 loop is CASTPLRTDNMNTEAFF. DNA of the CDR3: TGTGCCAGCACCCCATTGAGGACAGATAATATGAACACTGAAGCTTTCTTT.

This clonotype has a count of ten or more. The chain has TRBV12-5 and TRBJ1-1; D gene uncertain. V lost 5 bases, J lost 0 bases, and 13 bases lay in between. From germline, CDR1 is LGHNT and CDR2 FRNRAP. This CDR3 has 15 residues. This CDR3 reads CASGPQTALNTEAFF. CDR3 in DNA: TGTGCTAGTGGTCCACAGACGGCCTTGAACACTGAAGCTTTCTTT.

This clonotype was observed a single time. An end of the junction does not agree with germline; a read error may underlie this. This rearrangement joins TRBV5-4 to TRBJ1-1; possibly TRBD1 for D (5 bases). This CDR3 contains 14 residues. Germline lookup yields CDR1 SGHNT and CDR2 YYREEE (reference sequence). Here the CDR3 reads CASSLVTGGTEALF. In DNA form, the CDR3 reads TGTGCCAGCAGCTTGGTTACAGGCGGCACTGAAGCCCTCTTT.

This chain uses TRBV18 with TRBJ2-7; TRBD1 agrees at 7 bases. The CDR3 totals 15 residues. Germline loops: CDR1 KGHSH, CDR2 LQKENI. The V segment lost 3 bases and the J segment 3 bases; nucleotides outside the gene matches: 8. CDR3 amino acids: CASSPPGQLDYEQYF. The CDR3 DNA is TGTGCCAGCTCACCGCCGGGACAGCTAGACTACGAGCAGTACTTC.

The sample holds many counts of this clonotype. This chain uses TRBV27 with TRBJ2-7, with 9 nucleotides matching TRBD1. The junction had 10 bases not matched to a gene; V was cut back by 6 bases and J by 7 bases. CDR1 MNHEY and CDR2 SMNVEV come from the germline V gene (reference sequence). This CDR3 has 14 residues. This CDR3 reads CASSPWTGAREQYF. For the CDR3, the DNA is TGTGCCAGCAGCCCATGGACAGGGGCGAGGGAGCAGTACTTC.

This clonotype was detected ten times or more. This sequence joins TRBV4-1 and TRBJ2-1; 14 nucleotides match TRBD2. CDR1 is MGHRA and CDR2 is YSYEKL in the germline V gene. The CDR3 extends over 17 amino acids. V shed 4 bases and J 6 bases; nucleotides not matched to a gene: 8. CDR3 residues: CASSPPPGTSGSNEQFF. In DNA, the CDR3 is TGCGCCAGCAGCCCACCTCCCGGGACTAGCGGGAGCAATGAGCAGTTCTTC.

This clonotype was recorded many times. The chain recombines TRBV6-1 with TRBJ2-5, with 13 nucleotides matching TRBD2. The length of the CDR3 is 14 residues. Germline V gene sequence: CDR1 MNHNS, CDR2 SASEGT. V was clipped by 6 bases and J by 5 bases; unmatched bases: 3. The CDR3 DNA sequence: TGTGCCAGCAGGTTACTAGCGGGAGGGGAGACCCAGTACTTC. It specifies CASRLLAGGETQYF.

A note on this clonotype: A much larger clone is a single base away; this may be a read error. The rearrangement links TRBV12-3 or TRBV12-4 to TRBJ1-5, with D possibly matching TRBD1 (5 bases). This CDR3 region has 14 residues. This CDR3 reads CASSPDSPNKPQHF. CDR3 sequence (DNA): TGTGCCAGCAGCCCTGACAGTCCCAATAAGCCCCAGCATTTT.

This clonotype was recorded a few times. V usage is TRBV19 and J usage is TRBJ2-4; the match to TRBD2 covers 8 bases. The CDR3 consists of 17 residues. After removal of 3 bases from V and 1 base from J, the junction contained 8 bases not matched to a gene. CDR1 is LNHDA and CDR2 is SQIVND in the germline V gene (reference sequence). The DNA for the CDR3 is TGTGCCAGTAGTATCCGGGGGGGGCGCTCGGCCAAAAACATTCAGTACTTC. Translating gives CASSIRGGRSAKNIQYF. Complete variable domain (other parts from reference TRBV19 and TRBJ2-4): DGGITQSPKYLFRKEGQNVTLSCEQNLNHDAMYWYRQDPGQGLRLIYYSQIVNDFQKGDIAEGYSVSREKKESFPLTVTSAQKNPTAFYLCASSIRGGRSAKNIQYFGAGTRLSVL.